This T cell receptor beta chain comes out of a study of blood T cell repertoires in COVID-19. Sequencing was performed with immunoSEQ multiplex PCR; in TCRdb, only in-frame clones are kept and a portion is missing. The sample includes more than 85,000 clones, around 85% of them seen just once. Germline assignment: CDR1 SEHNR and CDR2 FQNEAQ (reference sequence). The CDR3 extends over 16 amino acids. The V end was cut by 5 bases, the J end by 0 bases, with 14 bases between. Input material: peripheral blood. This rearrangement joins TRBV7-9 to TRBJ1-3, with a tentative D call TRBD1 (6 bases). The sequence was collected from a human donor in a cohort sampled during active COVID-19. This CDR3 is CASSPIGQRSGNTIYF. In DNA form, the CDR3 reads TGTGCCAGCAGCCCCATCGGACAGCGCTCTGGAAACACCATATATTTT.